One and the same sample provided the 15 T cell receptor beta chains below, sequenced in a study of T cells in Graves' hyperthyroidism and ophthalmopathy. TCR beta CDR3 region amplification was performed from RNA transcripts. TCR CDR3 underwent first-round RT-PCR with the HTBI primer set. TCRdb re-analysed the multiplex PCR reads in MiXCR, keeping a single row per CDR3 protein. The sample has around 580,000 distinct CDR3 sequences, 16% seen once. The sample was blood. The source is a young woman with Graves' hyperthyroidism.

This clonotype was picked up many times. V gene TRBV18 combines with J gene TRBJ2-3; D is unresolved. Germline V gene data show CDR1 as KGHSH and CDR2 as LQKENI. The length of the CDR3 is 15 residues. Trimming removed 5 bases at V and 4 bases at J, with 16 bases between. This chain's CDR3 is CASSFAAVGSDTQYF. The CDR3 coding sequence is TGTGCCAGCTCATTTGCGGCCGTTGGGTCAGATACGCAGTATTTT. The full variable domain, completed using reference TRBV18 and TRBJ2-3, is NAGVMQNPRHLVRRRGQEARLRCSPMKGHSHVYWYRQLPEEGLKFMVYLQKENIIDESGMPKERFSAEFPKEGPSILRIQQVVRGDSAAYFCASSFAAVGSDTQYFGPGTRLTVL.

The table lists this clonotype with a few counts. The gene calls are TRBV2 and TRBJ2-1; D not resolved. The V and J ends lost 6 bases and 0 bases respectively, with 9 bases between them. Per the germline V gene, CDR1 is SNHLY and CDR2 is FYNNEI. The CDR3 covers 14 residues. The CDR3 sequence: CASRTTSSYNEQFF. The CDR3 nucleotides read TGTGCCAGCAGGACAACGAGCTCCTACAATGAGCAGTTCTTC.

This clonotype showed up many times. CDR3 loop: CASRSPGTGRNTEAFF. CDR3 coding DNA: TGTGCCAGCAGGTCTCCCGGGACAGGGAGAAACACTGAAGCTTTCTTT. This rearrangement joins TRBV6-1 to TRBJ1-1; the match to TRBD1 covers 9 bases. The ends lost 6 bases at V and 2 bases at J; junction bases unmatched: 10. The CDR3 totals 16 residues. In germline, CDR1 is MNHNS, CDR2 SASEGT.

This clonotype has a handful of counts. The genes are TRBV6-1 and TRBJ2-1; the match to TRBD2 covers 7 bases. Germline CDR1 reads MNHNS; CDR2 reads SASEGT. V lost 5 bases, J lost 8 bases, and 9 bases stayed unmatched. The CDR3 is 14 amino acids. The CDR3 DNA reads as TGTGCCAGCAGTAAACTACGGGGGGTCCATGAGCAGTTCTTC. This encodes CASSKLRGVHEQFF.

This clonotype was detected a few times. The chain's CDR3 is CAISEVPLSSYEQYF. The CDR3, as DNA: TGTGCCATCAGTGAAGTCCCCTTGAGCTCCTACGAGCAGTACTTC. This chain joins TRBV10-3 and TRBJ2-7; no firm D call. The CDR3 totals 15 residues. Looked up from germline, CDR1 is ENHRY and CDR2 is SYGVKD. The ends were cut back, 3 bases at V and 0 bases at J, with 12 bases in the middle.

The chain uses TRBV6-1 and TRBJ2-3, with D possibly TRBD1 on 7 matching bases. The CDR3 consists of 13 residues. Between the trimmed V and J ends, which lost 7 bases and 6 bases, there was a span of 14 bases. Germline V lookup: CDR1 MNHNS, CDR2 SASEGT. The CDR3: CASKEGAGDTQYF. CDR3 nucleotide sequence: TGTGCCAGCAAGGAGGGGGCGGGGGATACGCAGTATTTT.

Of note for this clonotype: This may stem from a read error, because a much larger clone lies one nucleotide away. CDR3 DNA: TGTGCCAGCAGGCCCGTAACTAGCGGGAGGGAGAGCGCCGGGGAGCTGTTTTTT. Its translation: CASRPVTSGRESAGELFF. The chain is built from TRBV28 and TRBJ2-2; the match to TRBD2 covers 13 bases. The ends lost 6 bases at V and 6 bases at J; junction bases unmatched: 13. In germline, CDR1 is MDHEN, CDR2 SYDVKM. This CDR3 contains 18 residues.

This clonotype was seen a handful of times. The chain joins TRBV7-9 to TRBJ1-2; TRBD1 matches at 7 bases. The CDR3 consists of 14 residues. The junction had 9 bases not matched to a gene; V was cut back by 5 bases and J by 6 bases. From germline, CDR1 is SEHNR and CDR2 FQNEAQ (reference sequence). CDR3: CASSLVGQGDGYTF. The CDR3 DNA sequence: TGTGCCAGCAGCCTAGTTGGGCAGGGGGATGGCTACACCTTC.

This clonotype was seen repeatedly, ten times or more. The CDR3 loop is CASSATVQETQYF. The CDR3 nucleotides are TGTGCCAGCTCGGCGACGGTCCAAGAGACCCAGTACTTC. The chain recombines TRBV18 with TRBJ2-5; D ambiguous. The CDR3 has 13 amino acids. Between the trimmed V and J ends, which lost 6 bases and 1 base, there was a span of 9 bases. Germline assignment: CDR1 KGHSH and CDR2 LQKENI. Complete variable domain (other parts from reference TRBV18 and TRBJ2-5): NAGVMQNPRHLVRRRGQEARLRCSPMKGHSHVYWYRQLPEEGLKFMVYLQKENIIDESGMPKERFSAEFPKEGPSILRIQQVVRGDSAAYFCASSATVQETQYFGPGTRLLVL.

This clonotype was detected a few times. J is TRBJ2-7 and V is TRBV25-1; 9 bases are a match to TRBD1. This CDR3 has 14 amino acids. J lost 2 bases, V lost 6 bases, and 5 bases had no gene match. The germline gives CDR1 MGHDK, CDR2 SYGVNS. CDR3 residues: CASRPGDRAYEQYF. The CDR3 bases are TGTGCCAGCAGGCCGGGGGACAGGGCCTACGAGCAGTACTTC.

This clonotype occurred many times. CDR3 region: CASSLAMGLAGGYEQFF. CDR3 sequence (DNA): TGTGCCAGCAGTTTGGCGATGGGACTAGCGGGAGGGTACGAGCAGTTCTTC. The chain joins TRBV12-3 or TRBV12-4 to TRBJ2-1; 16 nucleotides match TRBD2. The CDR3 extends over 17 amino acids. V lost 3 bases to trimming and J lost 10 bases; unmatched junction nucleotides: 9.

The table lists this clonotype with many counts. The CDR3 DNA reads TGTGCCAGCAGTTACTTTTTGGGTCGGGACGAGCAGTACTTC. As protein: CASSYFLGRDEQYF. The rearrangement links TRBV6-2 or TRBV6-3 to TRBJ2-7; D unresolved. Per the germline V gene, CDR1 is MNHEY and CDR2 is SVGEGT. V lost 1 base and J lost 5, with 12 bases in between. This CDR3 is built from 14 residues.

This clonotype appeared many times. The V gene is TRBV27, the J gene TRBJ1-5; 10 nucleotides align to TRBD1. The CDR3 runs to 15 residues. V was clipped by 3 bases and J by 6 bases; unmatched bases: 5. Per germline, CDR1 MNHEY and CDR2 SMNVEV (reference sequence). The CDR3 reads CASSLTGGVGQPQHF. The CDR3 region has the DNA TGTGCCAGCAGTTTGACAGGGGGCGTCGGTCAGCCCCAGCATTTT.

This clonotype was counted only a few times. The chain is built from TRBV6-2 or TRBV6-3 and TRBJ2-1; D tentatively fits TRBD1 or TRBD2 (5 bases each). Per germline, CDR1 MNHEY and CDR2 SVGEGT. The CDR3 totals 14 residues. Trimming cost V 6 bases and J 8 bases, with 17 bases left between them. CDR3 sequence (DNA): TGTGCCAGCAGGGGACCGAACCCCGCAGATGAGCAGTTCTTC. It is translated as CASRGPNPADEQFF.

This clonotype was seen a few times. The rearrangement uses TRBV6-1 and TRBJ2-2; a weak D match, TRBD1 (5 bases). The CDR3 totals 15 residues. Trimming removed 7 bases from V and 3 bases from J, with 15 bases in between. The germline CDR1 and CDR2 sequences are MNHNS and SASEGT. The CDR3 here is CASKKQGWDTGELFF. The CDR3 coding sequence is TGTGCCAGCAAGAAGCAGGGCTGGGACACCGGGGAGCTGTTTTTT.